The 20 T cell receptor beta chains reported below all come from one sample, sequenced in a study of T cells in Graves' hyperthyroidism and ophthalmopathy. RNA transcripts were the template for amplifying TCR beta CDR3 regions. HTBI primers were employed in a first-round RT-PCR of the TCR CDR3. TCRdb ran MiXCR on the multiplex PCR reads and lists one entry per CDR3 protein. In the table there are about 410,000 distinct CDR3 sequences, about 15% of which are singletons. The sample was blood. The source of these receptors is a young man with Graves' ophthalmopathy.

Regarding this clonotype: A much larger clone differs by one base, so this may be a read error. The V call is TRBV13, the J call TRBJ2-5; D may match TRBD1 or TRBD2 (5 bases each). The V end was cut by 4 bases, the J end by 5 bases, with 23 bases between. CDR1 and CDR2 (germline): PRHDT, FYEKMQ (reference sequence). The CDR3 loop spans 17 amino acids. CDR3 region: CASSSSSTVIWGETQYF. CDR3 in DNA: TGTGCCAGCAGCTCAAGTAGTACGGTAATCTGGGGGGAGACCCAGTACTTC.

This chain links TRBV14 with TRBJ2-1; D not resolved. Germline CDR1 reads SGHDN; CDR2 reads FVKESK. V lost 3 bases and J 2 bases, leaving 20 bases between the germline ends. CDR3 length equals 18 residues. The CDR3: CASSHMYSLVSAYNEQFF. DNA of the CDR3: TGTGCCAGCAGCCACATGTACAGTTTGGTTAGTGCCTACAATGAGCAGTTCTTC. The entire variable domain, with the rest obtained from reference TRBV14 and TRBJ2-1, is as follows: EAGVTQFPSHSVIEKGQTVTLRCDPISGHDNLYWYRRVMGKEIKFLLHFVKESKQDESGMPNNRFLAERTGGTYSTLKVQPAELEDSGVYFCASSHMYSLVSAYNEQFFGPGTRLTVL.

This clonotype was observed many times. The CDR3, as DNA: TGCAGTGCTAGAGATCGACGCGGTGCTCACTATGGCTACACCTTC. It specifies CSARDRRGAHYGYTF. The chain is built from TRBV20-1 and TRBJ1-2, with no clear D. V was clipped by 0 bases and J by 3 bases, with 14 bases between them. CDR1 and CDR2 from the germline V gene are DFQATT and SNEGSKA (reference sequence). This CDR3 is 15 amino acids long.

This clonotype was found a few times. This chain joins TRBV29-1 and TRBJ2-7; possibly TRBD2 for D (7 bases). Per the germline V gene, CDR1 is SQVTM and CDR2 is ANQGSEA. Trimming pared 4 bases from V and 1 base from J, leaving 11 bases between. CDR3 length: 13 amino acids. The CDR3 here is CSVVGGASYEQYF. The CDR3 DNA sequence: TGCAGCGTTGTAGGGGGGGCTTCCTACGAGCAGTACTTC.

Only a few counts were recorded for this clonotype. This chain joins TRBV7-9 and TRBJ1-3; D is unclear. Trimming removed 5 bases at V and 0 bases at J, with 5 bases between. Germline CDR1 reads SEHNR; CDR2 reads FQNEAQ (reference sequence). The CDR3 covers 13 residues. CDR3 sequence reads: CASSAPSGNTIYF. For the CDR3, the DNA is TGTGCCAGCAGCGCCCCCTCTGGAAACACCATATATTTT. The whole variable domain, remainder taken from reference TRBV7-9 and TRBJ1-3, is DTGVSQNPRHKITKRGQNVTFRCDPISEHNRLYWYRQTLGQGPEFLTYFQNEAQLEKSRLLSDRFSAERPKGSFSTLEIQRTEQGDSAMYLCASSAPSGNTIYFGEGSWLTVV.

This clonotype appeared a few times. The CDR3 reads CASSLGGEDPHNEQFF. The DNA of the CDR3 is TGTGCCAGCAGCTTAGGAGGTGAGGATCCCCACAATGAGCAGTTCTTC. The V gene is TRBV7-9, the J gene TRBJ2-1, with D uncertain. The CDR3 runs 16 residues. Germline V gene sequence: CDR1 SEHNR, CDR2 FQNEAQ (reference sequence). The V end was cut by 1 base, the J end by 5 bases, with 15 bases between.

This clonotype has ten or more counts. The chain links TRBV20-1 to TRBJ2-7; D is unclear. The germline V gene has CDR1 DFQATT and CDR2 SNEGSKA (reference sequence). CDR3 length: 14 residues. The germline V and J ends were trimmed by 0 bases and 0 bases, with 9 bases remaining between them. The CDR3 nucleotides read TGCAGTGCTAGAGACCAAACGAGCTCCTACGAGCAGTACTTC. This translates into CSARDQTSSYEQYF.

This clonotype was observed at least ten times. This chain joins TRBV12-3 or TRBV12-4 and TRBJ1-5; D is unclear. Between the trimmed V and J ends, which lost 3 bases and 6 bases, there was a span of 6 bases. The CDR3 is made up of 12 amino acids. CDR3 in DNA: TGTGCCAGCAGTTTCGGCCCTCAGCCCCAGCATTTT. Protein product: CASSFGPQPQHF.

The CDR3 region has the DNA TGTGCCAGCAGAGAGAGGGTACTAGCCAAAAACATTCAGTACTTC. This encodes CASRERVLAKNIQYF. The chain employs TRBV27 and TRBJ2-4; weak D call: TRBD2 (5 bases). The ends were cut back, 6 bases at V and 0 bases at J, with 12 bases in the middle. In germline, CDR1 is MNHEY, CDR2 SMNVEV (reference sequence). CDR3 length equals 15 residues.

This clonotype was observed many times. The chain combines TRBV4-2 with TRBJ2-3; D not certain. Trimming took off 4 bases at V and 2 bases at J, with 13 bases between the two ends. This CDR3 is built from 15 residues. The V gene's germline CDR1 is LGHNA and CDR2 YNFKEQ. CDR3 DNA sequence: TGTGCCAGCAGCCGAGAAGCCCTCCTCACAGATACGCAGTATTTT. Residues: CASSREALLTDTQYF.

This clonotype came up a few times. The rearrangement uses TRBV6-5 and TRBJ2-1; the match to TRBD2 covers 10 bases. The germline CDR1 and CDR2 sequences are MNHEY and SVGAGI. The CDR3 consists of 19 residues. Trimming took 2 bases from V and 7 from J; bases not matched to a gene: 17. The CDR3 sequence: CASSYPNRYSGRMWNEQFF. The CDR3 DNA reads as TGTGCCAGCAGTTACCCTAACCGGTATAGCGGGAGGATGTGGAATGAGCAGTTCTTC.

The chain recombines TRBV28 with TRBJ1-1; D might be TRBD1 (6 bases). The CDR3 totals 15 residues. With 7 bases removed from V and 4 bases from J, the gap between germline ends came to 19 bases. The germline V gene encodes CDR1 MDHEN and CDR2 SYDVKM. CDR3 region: CASKSSVEGVTEAFF. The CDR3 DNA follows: TGTGCCAGCAAATCTTCCGTTGAGGGGGTCACTGAAGCTTTCTTT.

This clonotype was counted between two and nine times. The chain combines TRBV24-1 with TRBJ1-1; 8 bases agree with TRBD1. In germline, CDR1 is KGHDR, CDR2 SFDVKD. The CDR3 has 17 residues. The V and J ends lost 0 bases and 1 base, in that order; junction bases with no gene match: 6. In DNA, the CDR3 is TGTGCCACCAGTGATTTGCTCAGGGGGCCCCCGAACACTGAAGCTTTCTTT. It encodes CATSDLLRGPPNTEAFF.

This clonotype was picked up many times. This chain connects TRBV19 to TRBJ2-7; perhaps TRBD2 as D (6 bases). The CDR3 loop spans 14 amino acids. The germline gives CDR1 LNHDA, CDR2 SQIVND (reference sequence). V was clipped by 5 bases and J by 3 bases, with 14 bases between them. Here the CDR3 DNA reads TGTGCCAGTAGTTCGGGACTGGCGGGCTACGAGCAGTACTTC. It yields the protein CASSSGLAGYEQYF.

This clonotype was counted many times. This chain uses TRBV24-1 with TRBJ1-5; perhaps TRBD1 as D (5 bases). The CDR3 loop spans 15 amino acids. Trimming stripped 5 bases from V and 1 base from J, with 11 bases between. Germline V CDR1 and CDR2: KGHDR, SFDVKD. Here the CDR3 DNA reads TGTGCCACCAGTGGACCGGGACGGAGCAATCAGCCCCAGCATTTT. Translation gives CATSGPGRSNQPQHF.

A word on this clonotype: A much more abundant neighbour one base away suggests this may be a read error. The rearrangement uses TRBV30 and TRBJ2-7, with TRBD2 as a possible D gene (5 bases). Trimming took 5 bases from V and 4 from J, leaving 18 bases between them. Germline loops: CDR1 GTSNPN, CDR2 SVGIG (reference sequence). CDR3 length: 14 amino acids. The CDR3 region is CAWSTGIGRYEQYF. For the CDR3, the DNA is TGTGCCTGGTCTACCGGGATAGGTCGGTACGAGCAGTACTTC.

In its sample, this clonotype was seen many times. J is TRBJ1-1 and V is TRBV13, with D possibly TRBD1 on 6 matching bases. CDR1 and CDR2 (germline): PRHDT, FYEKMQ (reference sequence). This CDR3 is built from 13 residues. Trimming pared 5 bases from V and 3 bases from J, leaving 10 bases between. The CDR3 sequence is CASSRRTDTEAFF. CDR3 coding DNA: TGTGCCAGCAGCCGCAGGACAGACACTGAAGCTTTCTTT.

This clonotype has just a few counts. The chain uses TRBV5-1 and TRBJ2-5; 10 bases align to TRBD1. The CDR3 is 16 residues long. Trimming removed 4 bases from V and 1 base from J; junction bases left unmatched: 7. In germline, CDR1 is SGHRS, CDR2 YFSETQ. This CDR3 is CASSIKGQGFQETQYF. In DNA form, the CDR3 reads TGCGCCAGCAGCATCAAGGGACAGGGGTTCCAAGAGACCCAGTACTTC.

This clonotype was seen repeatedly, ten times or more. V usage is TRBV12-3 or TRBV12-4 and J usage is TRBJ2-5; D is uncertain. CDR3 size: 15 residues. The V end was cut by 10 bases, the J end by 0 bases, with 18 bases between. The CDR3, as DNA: TGTGCCACCCTCAACGTGGGCAGCCACCAAGAGACCCAGTACTTC. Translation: CATLNVGSHQETQYF.

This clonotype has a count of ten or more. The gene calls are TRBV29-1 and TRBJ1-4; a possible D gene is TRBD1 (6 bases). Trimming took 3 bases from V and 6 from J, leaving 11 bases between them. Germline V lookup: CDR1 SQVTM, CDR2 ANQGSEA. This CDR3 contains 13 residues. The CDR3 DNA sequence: TGCAGCGTTGATTGGGGGCGCGATGAAAAACTGTTTTTT. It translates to CSVDWGRDEKLFF. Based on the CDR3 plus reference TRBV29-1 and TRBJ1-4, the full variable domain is SAVISQKPSRDICQRGTSLTIQCQVDSQVTMMFWYRQQPGQSLTLIATANQGSEATYESGFVIDKFPISRPNLTFSTLTVSNMSPEDSSIYLCSVDWGRDEKLFFGSGTQLSVL.